This TCR beta chain was sequenced during a study of OX40 agonist ivuxolimab in advanced cancers. Some background on the complete study: The costimulatory receptor OX40 (CD134) was targeted by ivuxolimab, a fully human IgG2 agonistic monoclonal antibody. Three dose-escalation patients achieved partial responses, one with hepatocellular carcinoma and two with cutaneous melanoma. The purpose of peripheral TCRbeta sequencing was to test whether ivuxolimab changed TCR sequence diversity and led to clonal T-cell expansion. A male proportion of 82.7% and a mean age of approximately 62 years, ranging from roughly 23 to 79, were recorded for the dose-escalation cohort. Of the approximately 50 dose-escalation patients, hepatocellular carcinoma was present in 19, melanoma in roughly 15, renal cell carcinoma in 9 and head and neck cancer in 9. The paper covers the monotherapy dose-escalation part of the phase I ivuxolimab trial, which included N of about 50 patients. Prior anti-PD-1, anti-PD-L1 or anti-CTLA-4 therapy was permitted, and 30% to 50% of dose-escalation patients had received checkpoint inhibitors. Intravenous ivuxolimab was administered to patients every 2 weeks at six dose levels: 0.01, 0.1, 0.3, 1.5, 3 and 10 mg/kg.

Patients with a history of autoimmune disease or receiving systemic immunosuppression were excluded from the trial. Peripheral blood for TCR sequencing was collected from all dose cohorts at baseline, on cycle 4 day 1, and on cycle 7 day 1. Samples came from an open-label, multicenter, first-in-human phase I dose-escalation trial of ivuxolimab. Adults with locally advanced or metastatic melanoma, renal cell, hepatocellular, or head and neck squamous cell carcinoma were enrolled in the trial. Before TCR sequencing, CD4+ T cells and CD8+ T cells were sorted from peripheral blood as separate populations. For sequencing of the TCRbeta CDR3 region, genomic DNA was extracted from the sorted cells. The immunoSEQ Assay was used for sequencing of TCRbeta CDR3 regions. TCRdb obtained this table from immuneACCESS and retained in-frame rearrangements with V and J assigned. These tables miss some clones; where compared with another copy, unresolved V genes account for less than half of the shortfall, and the remainder is unexplained. Within this sample are some 57,000 clones, with 80% to 90% of them counted one time only. The top ten hold 0.95% to 1.5% of the sample.

What the study reported, not specific to this receptor: At doses of 0.1 to 3.0 mg/kg, clonal expansion of both CD4+ and CD8+ blood T cells was observed from baseline to week 6. In partial responders in the 0.1-3.0 mg/kg groups, normalized peripheral clonal expansion was found to be among the lowest, especially among CD8+ T cells. Low levels of normalized T-cell clonal expansion were also shown by some nonresponding patients. The antigen specificity of the clonally expanded peripheral T cells was not determined. After ivuxolimab, expanded clones were on average more numerous among CD8+ T cells than among CD4+ T cells.

The CDR3 covers 14 residues, taking in both the cysteine and the phenylalanine. The only DNA kept is the CDR3, 42 bases in frame from the first base. For this clone: Its antigen specificity is not known. Within one base of it there is no much larger clone, and no base qualities were kept.

The sequences come from CD4+ or CD8+ T cells sorted from blood, collected in a trial of the OX40 agonist ivuxolimab. The chain is made from TRBV21-1 and TRBJ1-5. TRBV21-1 constitutes a pseudogene. This TCR came from an adult with an advanced solid tumor such as melanoma, head and neck, liver or kidney cancer. The DNA is TGTGCCAGCAGCACGGGCCTAGGCAATCAGCCCCAGCATTTT. Its coded protein is CASSTGLGNQPQHF.